This TCR beta chain derives from a study of cytomegalovirus exposure and HLA in healthy donors. Among the donors, all were healthy bone marrow donors. The germline V gene has CDR1 LNHDA and CDR2 SQIVND (reference sequence). V lost 4 bases and J lost 6; bases outside the gene matches: 10. The CDR3 loop spans 15 amino acids. Vbeta (60) and Jbeta (13) primers were used in the PCR. Some clones are missing from TCRdb's copy, which holds only in-frame ones; the method was immunoSEQ multiplex PCR. Of over 150,000 clones listed, roughly 82% are singletons. J is TRBJ1-2 and V is TRBV19; TRBD1 agrees at 8 bases. The sequenced sample was PBMCs. The receptor's source is a girl under 18 in good health and CMV-seropositive. CDR3 DNA: TGTGCCAGTAGTAAGATTCAGGGGGCGCCGGATGGCTACACCTTC. It codes for CASSKIQGAPDGYTF.